A selection of T cell receptor beta chains follows, all from one sample in a study of Tregs in tolerant kidney transplant recipients. Assay used: immunoSEQ multiplex PCR; TCRdb lists only in-frame clones, some missing. The sample records tens of thousands of clones, roughly 91% being singletons. The sequences come from CD4+ T cells from blood, collected before the transplant. These receptors were taken from a human donor who received a combined kidney and bone marrow transplant. Both conserved end residues are part of each CDR3. The D gene is left open where the match is weak. Clone size is stated in some rows and not others, as once, few, many or a class when expanded.

V,J,D,size,DNA,CDR3
TRBV7-3,TRBJ2-1,TRBD2,.,TGTGCCAGCAGCTCCACTCTCGCGGGAGGAAGGTACTACAATGAGCAGTTCTTC,CASSSTLAGGRYYNEQFF
TRBV2,TRBJ2-7,.,.,TGTGCCAGCAGCATACAGGGTTACGAGCAGTACTTC,CASSIQGYEQYF
TRBV4-1,TRBJ2-5,TRBD2,.,TGCGCCAGCAGCCAAGTTCTTCTAGCGGGATCCCAAGAGACCCAGTACTTC,CASSQVLLAGSQETQYF
TRBV28,TRBJ1-3,.,.,TGTGCCAGCAGCCCTCCAGGCAAGAGTGGAAACACCATATATTTT,CASSPPGKSGNTIYF
TRBV11-2,TRBJ2-7,.,.,TGTGCCAGCAGCCCTATGACTAGATCCTACGAGCAGTACTTC,CASSPMTRSYEQYF
TRBV6-5,TRBJ2-7,TRBD1,.,TGTGCCAGCAGGACAGGGGGGAACCACTACGAGCAGTACTTC,CASRTGGNHYEQYF
TRBV15,TRBJ2-5,TRBD2,once,TGTGCCACCAGCAGAGATAGCCTAGCGGGAGCGGAGACCCAGTACTTC,CATSRDSLAGAETQYF
TRBV9,TRBJ2-5,.,.,TGTGCCAGCAGCGTAGGGGCGGGTAGTAGGGAGACCCAGTACTTC,CASSVGAGSRETQYF
TRBV2,TRBJ2-3,TRBD2,.,TGTGCCAGCGTGACTAGCACCACAAGCACAGATACGCAGTATTTT,CASVTSTTSTDTQYF
TRBV6-6,TRBJ2-7,.,.,TGTGCCAGCAGTCGGGATCCTATAAGTTACGAGCAGTACTTC,CASSRDPISYEQYF
TRBV7-9,TRBJ2-7,.,few,TGTGCCAGCAGCGGGGTGGCGGGGCGCTCCTACGAGCAGTACTTC,CASSGVAGRSYEQYF
TRBV5-1,TRBJ1-2,.,.,TGCGCCAGCAGCGGCGACGGGGAAGATGGCTACACCTTC,CASSGDGEDGYTF
TRBV28,TRBJ2-7,TRBD1,.,TGTGCCAGCAGTTTTGGGACAGCAAGCTCCTACGAGCAGTACTTC,CASSFGTASSYEQYF
TRBV2,TRBJ1-5,.,few,TGTGCCAGCAGTGACCGAGGTGGGTCCCAGCATTTT,CASSDRGGSQHF
TRBV9,TRBJ2-5,.,.,TGTGCCAGCAGCACAATGACTAGGGAAGAGACCCAGTACTTC,CASSTMTREETQYF
TRBV19,TRBJ2-7,TRBD2,.,TGTGCCAGTAGTCCCCTGGGACTAGGCGGTCACGAGCAGTACTTC,CASSPLGLGGHEQYF
TRBV5-1,TRBJ1-5,.,.,TGCGCCAGCAGCTTGGACAGCTCCAATCAGCCCCAGCATTTT,CASSLDSSNQPQHF
TRBV7-3,TRBJ2-7,TRBD2,once,TGTGCCAGCAGCCCCAACTCAGCGGGAGGGCCCGGAGAGCAGTACTTC,CASSPNSAGGPGEQYF
TRBV6-6,TRBJ2-5,.,once,TGTGCCAGCAGTTACAGCTTCCAAGAGACCCAGTACTTC,CASSYSFQETQYF
TRBV27,TRBJ1-5,.,.,TGTGCCAGCAGCCTGACAGCCTTTCAGCCCCAGCATTTT,CASSLTAFQPQHF
TRBV18,TRBJ2-7,.,.,TGTGCCAGCTCACCGATACAGGGCTCCGAGCAGTACTTC,CASSPIQGSEQYF
TRBV21-1,TRBJ2-1,.,few,TGTGCCAGCAGCAAGGACAGGGGGGACAATGAGCAGTTCTTC,CASSKDRGDNEQFF
TRBV5-1,TRBJ1-2,.,.,TGCGCCAGCAGCTTGGGCTGGCAGGAGGACGGCTACACCTTC,CASSLGWQEDGYTF
TRBV11-2,TRBJ1-1,.,.,TGTGCCAGCAGCATAAAAGGGGGCACTGAAGCTTTCTTT,CASSIKGGTEAFF
TRBV18,TRBJ1-3,TRBD1,.,TGTGCCAGCTCACTCGGGGACAGGACCTCTGGAAACACCATATATTTT,CASSLGDRTSGNTIYF
TRBV5-4,TRBJ2-1,TRBD2,.,TGTGCCAGCAGCCCACCCGGGACTAGCCCGGGAAATGAGCAGTTCTTC,CASSPPGTSPGNEQFF
TRBV11-2,TRBJ1-5,TRBD1,few,TGTGCCAGCAGCTTAGAGGGGACAGGGAATCAGCCCCAGCATTTT,CASSLEGTGNQPQHF
TRBV11-2,TRBJ2-2,TRBD2,.,TGTGCCAGCAGCTCCGGAGCTAGCGGGAGTAGCACCGGGGAGCTGTTTTTT,CASSSGASGSSTGELFF
TRBV9,TRBJ2-2,.,.,TGTGCCAGCAGCGTAGGGCGGGCCGAGACCGGGGAGCTGTTTTTT,CASSVGRAETGELFF
TRBV19,TRBJ2-3,TRBD1,once,TGTGCCAGTAGTGTCCGGGACAGGGGCACAGATACGCAGTATTTT,CASSVRDRGTDTQYF
TRBV4-2,TRBJ2-3,TRBD2,.,TGTGCCAGCAGCCGCCGTCCGGAGACTAGCGCCGGCACAGATACGCAGTATTTT,CASSRRPETSAGTDTQYF
TRBV7-2,TRBJ2-1,.,few,TGTGCCAGCAGCTTCTCAGGGAATGTGCAGTTCTTC,CASSFSGNVQFF
TRBV18,TRBJ1-1,.,.,TGTGCCAGCTCACCATTCCGTAGCGGGGACACTGAAGCTTTCTTT,CASSPFRSGDTEAFF
TRBV6-1,TRBJ1-5,.,.,TGTGCCAGCAGTGACCAAGGGGGCAATCAGCCCCAGCATTTT,CASSDQGGNQPQHF
TRBV6-4,TRBJ1-1,TRBD1,.,TGTGCCAGCAGCCGGACAGGCTCCACTGAAGCTTTCTTT,CASSRTGSTEAFF
TRBV5-1,TRBJ1-1,.,.,TGCGCCAGCACTCGGGGGGGCCCGAACACTGAAGCTTTCTTT,CASTRGGPNTEAFF
TRBV19,TRBJ2-6,.,.,TGTGCCAGTAGTAGGGGGTCAACAGGGATCCCTGGGGCCAACGTCCTGACTTTC,CASSRGSTGIPGANVLTF
TRBV5-4,TRBJ2-2,.,.,TGTGCCAGCAGATGGGACTCGAACACCGGGGAGCTGTTTTTT,CASRWDSNTGELFF
TRBV7-2,TRBJ2-1,TRBD1,.,TGTGCCAGCAGCATAGGACAGGGGTTAACCTACAATGAGCAGTTCTTC,CASSIGQGLTYNEQFF
TRBV4-1,TRBJ2-7,.,few,TGCGCCAGCAGCCGCATGGACACAGCCTTCTCCGAGCAGTACTTC,CASSRMDTAFSEQYF
TRBV7-2,TRBJ2-3,TRBD1,.,TGTGCCAGCAGCCCCCTCACAGGGGGTGGCACAGATACGCAGTATTTT,CASSPLTGGGTDTQYF
TRBV7-3,TRBJ2-2,TRBD2,.,TGTGCCAGCAGCTTACAGGCTAGCGGTACCGGGGAGCTGTTTTTT,CASSLQASGTGELFF
TRBV28,TRBJ2-4,.,.,TGTGCCAGCAGTTTCGAGGGTGGGCTGTACTTC,CASSFEGGLYF
TRBV6-1,TRBJ1-5,.,.,TGTGCCAGCAGTGAAGGTCGGGTTTCCAATGGGCCCCAGCATTTT,CASSEGRVSNGPQHF
TRBV10-3,TRBJ1-5,.,.,TGTGCCATCAGGGGGGGGGAGGGTCAGCCCCAGCATTTT,CAIRGGEGQPQHF
TRBV20-1,TRBJ2-2,.,.,TGCAGTGCTAGGGCGGGAGGGGAGCTGTTTTTT,CSARAGGELFF
TRBV5-1,TRBJ2-7,TRBD1,.,TGCGCCAGCAGCTTGGGGGGACAGGGGCCATCCTACGAGCAGTACTTC,CASSLGGQGPSYEQYF
TRBV9,TRBJ1-2,.,.,TGTGCCAGCAGCGTAGGGGGAGCAAACTATGGCTACACCTTC,CASSVGGANYGYTF
TRBV6-6,TRBJ1-1,.,.,TGTGCCAGCCTTGGGTATATTGGAGGTGAAGCTTTCTTT,CASLGYIGGEAFF
TRBV27,TRBJ2-3,.,.,TGTGCCAGCAGTTTATTGGTCGGAGATACGCAGTATTTT,CASSLLVGDTQYF
TRBV5-1,TRBJ2-1,TRBD1,.,TGCGCCAGCAGCTCCGGGACAGGGATCTACAATGAGCAGTTCTTC,CASSSGTGIYNEQFF
TRBV28,TRBJ1-2,.,once,TGTGCCAGCAGTTTACCGGGGTCTCGAGCCTATGGCTACACCTTC,CASSLPGSRAYGYTF
TRBV6-4,TRBJ2-2,.,.,TGTGCCAGCAGAAAAGACTTAAGGTCCGGGGAGCTGTTTTTT,CASRKDLRSGELFF
TRBV10-3,TRBJ1-2,.,.,TGTGCCATCAGTGAGACAGAATCCTATGGCTACACCTTC,CAISETESYGYTF
TRBV5-6,TRBJ2-3,TRBD2,once,TGTGCCAGCAGCTTGACCGGGAGGAACACAGATACGCAGTATTTT,CASSLTGRNTDTQYF